Listed below are T cell receptor beta chains from one sample, sequenced in a study of T cell responses to AZD1222 COVID-19 vaccine. Sequencing used immunoSEQ multiplex PCR; TCRdb keeps in-frame clones, though not all of them. Of roughly 190,000 clones listed, about nine tenths are singletons. This sample comprised peripheral blood, obtained 28 days after the second AZD1222 dose. The origin of the receptors is an adult who received the AZD1222 COVID-19 vaccine. The CDR3 runs from the conserved cysteine through the conserved F or W. A D gene is named only where the DNA matches it firmly. The size of a clone is reported for some rows only, either as once, few or many, or as a class for expanded clones.

clone_size j_call v_call d_call cdr3_nt cdr3_aa
- TRBJ2-5 TRBV28 - TGTGCCAGCAGTCGACAGAAGCCAGAGACCCAGTACTTC CASSRQKPETQYF
- TRBJ2-7 TRBV4-3 TRBD2 TGCGCCAGCAGCCAAGATTTCCTAGCGGGAGACCCCGAGCAGTACTTC CASSQDFLAGDPEQYF
- TRBJ2-7 TRBV29-1 - TGCAGCGTTGTCGTGAGCTCCTACGAGCAGTACTTC CSVVVSSYEQYF
- TRBJ1-1 TRBV19 TRBD1 TGTGCCAGTAGGGCCGGGACAGCGGCTTTCTTT CASRAGTAAFF
- TRBJ2-3 TRBV9 - TGTGCCAGCAGCTCTACCTTAACCAGAACCCAAGATACGCAGTATTTT CASSSTLTRTQDTQYF
- TRBJ2-1 TRBV28 - TGTGCCAGCCTGGGGGGGCGGGGCGCGGACTACAATGAGCAGTTCTTC CASLGGRGADYNEQFF
- TRBJ1-2 TRBV28 - TGTGCCAGCAGTTTTTCTGGGCAATTGATAATGGGGCATGGCTACACCTTC CASSFSGQLIMGHGYTF
- TRBJ2-1 TRBV7-9 TRBD1 TGTGCCAGCAGCCTACAGGGGGGTTCGGCCAATGAGCAGTTCTTC CASSLQGGSANEQFF
- TRBJ2-3 TRBV9 - TGTGCCAGCAGCGTAGCGTCAGGGGGCACAGATACGCAGTATTTT CASSVASGGTDTQYF
once TRBJ1-4 TRBV6-5 - TGTGCCAGCAGTAGACCGGATAATGAAAAACTGTTTTTT CASSRPDNEKLFF
- TRBJ2-6 TRBV12-5 - TGTGCTAGTGCCGTGGACAGACTAAGGGTTACGGCGGGGGCCAACGTCCTGACTTTC CASAVDRLRVTAGANVLTF
- TRBJ1-1 TRBV27 - TGTGCCAGGATAGGGACCACTGAAGCTTTCTTT CARIGTTEAFF
- TRBJ2-1 TRBV27 TRBD2 TGTGCCAGCAGTCCCCGCTGGACTAGCGGGAGTGTAAATGAGCAGTTCTTC CASSPRWTSGSVNEQFF
- TRBJ2-1 TRBV6-4 - TGTGCCAGCAGTGATCCGCGGGTTGAGCAGTTCTTC CASSDPRVEQFF
- TRBJ2-7 TRBV23-1 - TGCGCCACCCGGAGGCAGCGGAGGAACTACGAGCAGTACTTC CATRRQRRNYEQYF